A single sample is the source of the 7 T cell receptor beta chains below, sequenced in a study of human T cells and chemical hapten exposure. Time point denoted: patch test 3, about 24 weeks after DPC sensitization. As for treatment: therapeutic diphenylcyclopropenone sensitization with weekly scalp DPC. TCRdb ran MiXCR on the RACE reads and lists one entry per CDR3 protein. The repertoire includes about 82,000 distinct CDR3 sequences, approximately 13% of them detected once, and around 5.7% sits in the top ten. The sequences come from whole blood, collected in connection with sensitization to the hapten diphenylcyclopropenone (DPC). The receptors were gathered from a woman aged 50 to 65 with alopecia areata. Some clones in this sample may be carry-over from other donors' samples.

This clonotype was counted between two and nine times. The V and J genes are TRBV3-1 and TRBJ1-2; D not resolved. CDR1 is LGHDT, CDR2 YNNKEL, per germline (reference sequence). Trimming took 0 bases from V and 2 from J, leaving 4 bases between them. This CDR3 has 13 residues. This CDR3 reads CASSQEGNYGYTF. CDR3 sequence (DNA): TGTGCCAGCAGCCAAGAAGGGAACTATGGCTACACCTTC.

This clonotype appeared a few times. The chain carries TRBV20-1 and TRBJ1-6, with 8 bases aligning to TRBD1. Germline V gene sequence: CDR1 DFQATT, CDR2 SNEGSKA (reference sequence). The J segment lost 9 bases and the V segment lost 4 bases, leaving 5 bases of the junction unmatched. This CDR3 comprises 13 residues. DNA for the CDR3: TGCAGTGCTATCCAGGGGGCCGGTTCACCCCTCCACTTT. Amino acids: CSAIQGAGSPLHF.

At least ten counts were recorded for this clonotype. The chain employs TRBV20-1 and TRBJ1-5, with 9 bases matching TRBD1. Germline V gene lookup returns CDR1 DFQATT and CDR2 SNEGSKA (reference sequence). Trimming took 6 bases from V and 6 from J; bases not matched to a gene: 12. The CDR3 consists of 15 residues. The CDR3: CSALIRTGAGQPQHF. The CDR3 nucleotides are TGCAGTGCCCTCATCAGGACAGGGGCAGGTCAGCCCCAGCATTTT.

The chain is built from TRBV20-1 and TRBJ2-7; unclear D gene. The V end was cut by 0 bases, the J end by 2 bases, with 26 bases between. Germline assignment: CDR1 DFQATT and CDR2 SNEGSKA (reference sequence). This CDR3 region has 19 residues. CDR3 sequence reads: CSARDPRADHDFATYEQYF. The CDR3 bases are TGCAGTGCTAGAGACCCCCGGGCAGACCACGATTTCGCTACCTACGAGCAGTACTTC.

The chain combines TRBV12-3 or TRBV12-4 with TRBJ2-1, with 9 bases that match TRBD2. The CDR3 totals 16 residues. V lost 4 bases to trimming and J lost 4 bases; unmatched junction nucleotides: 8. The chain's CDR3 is CASSSPTSGVYNEQFF. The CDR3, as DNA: TGTGCCAGCAGTTCGCCGACTAGCGGAGTATACAATGAGCAGTTCTTC.

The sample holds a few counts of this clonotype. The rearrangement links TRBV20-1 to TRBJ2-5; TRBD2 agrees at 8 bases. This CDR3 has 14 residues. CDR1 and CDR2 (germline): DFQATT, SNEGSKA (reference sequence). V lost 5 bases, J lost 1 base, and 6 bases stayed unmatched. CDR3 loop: CSALAGPVQETQYF. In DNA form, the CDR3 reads TGCAGTGCTCTAGCGGGCCCGGTCCAAGAGACCCAGTACTTC.

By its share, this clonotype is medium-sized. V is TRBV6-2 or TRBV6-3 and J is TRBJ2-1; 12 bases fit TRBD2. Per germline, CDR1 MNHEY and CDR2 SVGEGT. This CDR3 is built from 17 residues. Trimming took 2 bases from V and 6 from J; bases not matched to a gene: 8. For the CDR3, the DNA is TGTGCCAGCAGTTACCCCCCTCTAGCGGGAGGGCCCAATGAGCAGTTCTTC. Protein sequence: CASSYPPLAGGPNEQFF.